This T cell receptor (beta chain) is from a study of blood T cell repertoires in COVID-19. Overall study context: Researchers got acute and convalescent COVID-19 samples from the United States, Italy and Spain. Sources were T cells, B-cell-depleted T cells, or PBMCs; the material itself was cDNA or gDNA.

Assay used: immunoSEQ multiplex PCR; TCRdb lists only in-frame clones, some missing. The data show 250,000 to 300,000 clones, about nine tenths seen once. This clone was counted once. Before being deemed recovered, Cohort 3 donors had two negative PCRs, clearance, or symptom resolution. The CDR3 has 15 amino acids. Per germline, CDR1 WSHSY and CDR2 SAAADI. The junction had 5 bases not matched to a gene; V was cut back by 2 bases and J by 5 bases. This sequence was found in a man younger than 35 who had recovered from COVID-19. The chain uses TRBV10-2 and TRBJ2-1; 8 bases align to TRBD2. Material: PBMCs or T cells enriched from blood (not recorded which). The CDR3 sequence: CASSEGLAANNEQFF. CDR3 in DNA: TGCGCCAGCAGTGAGGGACTAGCAGCCAACAATGAGCAGTTCTTC.